Below are 17 T cell receptor beta chains sequenced from a single sample in a study of cytomegalovirus exposure and HLA in healthy donors. PCR was performed using 60 Vbeta and 13 Jbeta primers. Repertoires were generated with immunoSEQ multiplex PCR, while TCRdb's copy carries only in-frame clones and drops some. The repertoire table contains 110,000 to 150,000 clones. The source material was PBMCs. Source of these receptors: a man aged 35 to 55 in good health and CMV-seronegative.

The V and J genes are TRBV6-1 and TRBJ2-7; tentatively, D is TRBD2 (5 bases). CDR3 length: 15 residues. Germline CDR1 MNHNS, CDR2 SASEGT. Trimming shortened V by 5 bases and J by 6 bases, and 20 bases separated the two germline ends. The CDR3 region is CASSLLGRSVGEQYF. In DNA, the CDR3 is TGTGCCAGCAGTCTTCTGGGGAGATCGGTGGGCGAGCAGTACTTC.

The chain links TRBV2 to TRBJ1-1; D remains ambiguous. Trimming pared 11 bases from V and 1 base from J, leaving 14 bases between. Germline CDR1 is SNHLY and CDR2 is FYNNEI. The CDR3 has 13 residues. The CDR3 nucleotides are TGTGCCGACAAATTTCACGAGAACACTGAAGCTTTCTTT. Translation: CADKFHENTEAFF.

The chain links TRBV5-1 to TRBJ2-7, with 8 bases aligning to TRBD2. The CDR3 totals 15 residues. V dropped 0 bases and J dropped 4; count of bases not matched to a gene: 6. Per the germline V gene, CDR1 is SGHRS and CDR2 is YFSETQ. CDR3 bases: TGCGCCAGCAGCTTGGGTTTAGCGGGGACTTACGAGCAGTACTTC. The encoded protein is CASSLGLAGTYEQYF.

The chain carries TRBV2 and TRBJ2-2, with D tentatively TRBD2 (6 bases). Germline V gene sequence: CDR1 SNHLY, CDR2 FYNNEI. Between the trimmed V and J ends, which lost 10 bases and 3 bases, there was a span of 9 bases. This CDR3 is 12 amino acids long. Here the CDR3 DNA reads TGTGCCACCAAGCGGGACACCGGGGAGCTGTTTTTT. Its translation is CATKRDTGELFF.

V is TRBV5-4 and J is TRBJ2-7, with 9 bases matching TRBD1. CDR1 is SGHNT, CDR2 YYREEE, per germline (reference sequence). J gave up 2 bases and V 0 bases, and 12 bases lay outside the gene matches. The CDR3 contains 18 residues. CDR3 coding DNA: TGTGCCAGCAGCTTGGCCCACCTTGGACAGGGGATTACCTACGAGCAGTACTTC. This gives the protein CASSLAHLGQGITYEQYF.

This chain joins TRBV15 and TRBJ2-4; possible D gene TRBD2, 5 bases. This CDR3 region has 13 residues. Germline CDR1 LNHNV, CDR2 YYDKDF (reference sequence). V was trimmed by 6 bases and J by 3 bases, leaving 9 bases between them. Here the CDR3 reads CATSSGYKNIQYF. CDR3 DNA sequence: TGTGCCACCAGTTCGGGATACAAAAACATTCAGTACTTC. Based on the CDR3 plus reference TRBV15 and TRBJ2-4, the full variable domain is DAMVIQNPRYQVTQFGKPVTLSCSQTLNHNVMYWYQQKSSQAPKLLFHYYDKDFNNEADTPDNFQSRRPNTSFCFLDIRSPGLGDTAMYLCATSSGYKNIQYFGAGTRLSVL.

This chain links TRBV7-2 with TRBJ2-5, with D uncertain. The CDR3 covers 13 residues. Trimming cost V 6 bases and J 2 bases, with 10 bases left between them. The germline CDR1 and CDR2 sequences are SGHTA and FQGNSA. In DNA, the CDR3 is TGTGCCAGCAGTTCCACACCGCAAGAGACCCAGTACTTC. This translates into CASSSTPQETQYF.

This rearrangement joins TRBV6-6 to TRBJ1-6; D might be TRBD1 (6 bases). With 11 bases removed from V and 8 bases from J, the gap between germline ends came to 16 bases. CDR1 and CDR2 from the germline V gene are MNHNY and SVGAGI (reference sequence). There are 13 residues in the CDR3. CDR3 region: CAGQLQGYSPLHF. The CDR3 region has the DNA TGTGCCGGACAACTACAGGGTTATTCACCCCTCCACTTT.

The chain is built from TRBV7-2 and TRBJ2-5; 8 bases line up with TRBD2. Germline V gene lookup returns CDR1 SGHTA and CDR2 FQGNSA. The CDR3 loop spans 14 amino acids. With V trimmed by 1 base and J by 10 bases, 8 bases remained unmatched. The CDR3, as DNA: TGTGCCAGCAGCTTAGAATTACGGGGGGGTAGCCAGTACTTC. Its translation is CASSLELRGGSQYF.

This chain uses TRBV2 with TRBJ2-4; D is ambiguous. V gave up 0 bases and J gave up 2 bases, with 11 bases separating them. This CDR3 is built from 16 residues. Germline V gene sequence: CDR1 SNHLY, CDR2 FYNNEI. The CDR3 spells CASSEARGGSKNIQYF. CDR3 coding DNA: TGTGCCAGCAGTGAAGCGCGAGGTGGATCCAAAAACATTCAGTACTTC.

CDR3 region: CASSLLPNSPNEQFF. In nucleotides, the CDR3 is TGTGCCAGCAGCCTACTTCCTAACAGCCCAAATGAGCAGTTCTTC. The chain is built from TRBV6-5 and TRBJ2-1, with no clear D. Per the germline V gene, CDR1 is MNHEY and CDR2 is SVGAGI. The germline V and J ends were trimmed by 6 bases and 7 bases, with 19 bases remaining between them. The CDR3 runs 15 residues.

The chain combines TRBV2 with TRBJ1-2, with D unclear. Trimming took 6 bases from V and 2 from J, leaving 16 bases between them. Germline V lookup: CDR1 SNHLY, CDR2 FYNNEI. There are 15 residues in the CDR3. CDR3 residues: CASRPMPGGNYGYTF. Here the CDR3 DNA reads TGTGCCAGCAGACCCATGCCGGGAGGCAACTATGGCTACACCTTC.

J is TRBJ1-2 and V is TRBV4-1, with D possibly being TRBD1 (6 bases). V dropped 1 base and J dropped 4 bases, with 13 bases sitting between them. The CDR3 totals 15 residues. CDR1 and CDR2 (germline): MGHRA, YSYEKL. CDR3 protein: CASSQGPGAIYGYTF. Written as DNA, the CDR3 is TGCGCCAGCAGCCAAGGCCCAGGGGCCATCTATGGCTACACCTTC.

CDR3 sequence reads: CASGLVVGTTNTGELFF. Here the CDR3 DNA reads TGTGCTAGTGGTTTGGTCGTCGGGACTACGAACACCGGGGAGCTGTTTTTT. This chain joins TRBV12-5 and TRBJ2-2; 7 bases fit TRBD2. Germline-derived CDR1 and CDR2 are LGHNT and FRNRAP. CDR3 length: 17 residues. V gave up 0 bases and J gave up 0 bases; unmatched junction bases: 4.

The chain's CDR3 is CASRRGSSSYNSPLHF. For the CDR3, the DNA is TGTGCCAGCAGAAGAGGGTCCAGCTCCTATAATTCACCCCTCCACTTT. The V and J genes are TRBV27 and TRBJ1-6; D gene uncertain. The germline V gene encodes CDR1 MNHEY and CDR2 SMNVEV (reference sequence). The CDR3 has 16 residues. V gave up 6 bases and J gave up 0 bases, with 12 bases separating them.

This sequence joins TRBV2 and TRBJ1-1, with D possibly being TRBD1 (6 bases). This CDR3 has 15 residues. Germline-derived CDR1 and CDR2 are SNHLY and FYNNEI. Trimming stripped 1 base from V and 5 bases from J, with 14 bases between. This CDR3 reads CASSEGAGGGTEAFF. The CDR3 nucleotides read TGTGCCAGCAGTGAAGGCGCGGGGGGCGGGACTGAAGCTTTCTTT.

The V and J genes are TRBV11-1 and TRBJ1-2; D perhaps matches TRBD1 (6 bases). Germline assignment: CDR1 SGHAT and CDR2 FQDESV (reference sequence). Trimming cost V 7 bases and J 7 bases, with 16 bases left between them. The CDR3 covers 13 residues. The CDR3 DNA reads as TGTGCCAGCACTACGGACAGTGGAGGTGGCTACACCTTC. This codes for CASTTDSGGGYTF.